Following are 11 T cell receptor beta chains from one sample sequenced in a study of blood T cell repertoires in COVID-19 (dated by TCRdb to the early 2020s). The library came from the immunoSEQ multiplex PCR assay. The source is immuneACCESS, and TCRdb retained only in-frame sequences with V and J called. Part of the clones is not carried over; for the studies checked, unresolved V genes explain less than half of this, and the remainder is unexplained. The sample includes 35,000 to 40,000 clones, with approximately 91% observed a single time. The ten top clones hold about 31% of the sample. The source material was peripheral blood. Receptor source: a man in his sixties or seventies with active COVID-19.

The chain uses TRBV28 and TRBJ2-7, with D possibly being TRBD2 (6 bases). Per the germline V gene, CDR1 is MDHEN and CDR2 is SYDVKM. This CDR3 is built from 14 residues. V shed 7 bases and J shed 3 bases, with 16 bases lying between them. The CDR3 DNA is TGTGCCAGCATGGACTACCGCCAAATCTACGAGCAGTACTTC. Translation: CASMDYRQIYEQYF.

This chain links TRBV5-4 with TRBJ2-7; 12 nucleotides align to TRBD2. The V segment lost 4 bases and the J segment 5 bases; nucleotides outside the gene matches: 4. Germline loops: CDR1 SGHNT, CDR2 YYREEE (reference sequence). The CDR3 is made up of 14 amino acids. CDR3 sequence reads: CASSRTSGNDEQYF. The CDR3 region has the DNA TGTGCCAGCAGCCGGACTAGCGGGAACGACGAGCAGTACTTC.

The chain employs TRBV19 and TRBJ2-2; D not resolved. Germline V gene sequence: CDR1 LNHDA, CDR2 SQIVND (reference sequence). V was shortened by 3 bases and J by 3 bases, with 8 bases between the two germline ends. The CDR3 totals 14 residues. The CDR3 here is CASSMVRYTGELFF. CDR3 nucleotides: TGTGCCAGTAGTATGGTCCGGTACACCGGGGAGCTGTTTTTT.

This chain connects TRBV28 to TRBJ2-1, with 16 bases fitting TRBD2. The V segment lost 4 bases and the J segment 4 bases; nucleotides outside the gene matches: 4. The CDR3 length is 17 residues. The germline CDR1 and CDR2 sequences are MDHEN and SYDVKM. The CDR3: CASSWGLAGGPYNEQFF. The CDR3 bases are TGTGCCAGCAGTTGGGGACTAGCGGGAGGGCCATACAATGAGCAGTTCTTC.

The chain couples TRBV4-3 to TRBJ2-1; D is ambiguous. Germline V lookup: CDR1 LGHNA, CDR2 YSLEER. The V and J ends lost 0 bases and 1 base respectively, with 13 bases between them. The CDR3 totals 17 residues. The CDR3 loop reads CASSQDWQAVSYNEQFF. DNA of the CDR3: TGCGCCAGCAGCCAAGATTGGCAGGCCGTTTCCTACAATGAGCAGTTCTTC.

The chain is built from TRBV7-3 and TRBJ2-1, with D perhaps TRBD2 (6 bases). The V end lost 1 base, the J end lost 4 bases, and 14 bases lay between the germline ends. CDR3 length equals 16 residues. Germline lookup yields CDR1 SGHTA and CDR2 FQGTGA. The CDR3: CASSLMTGSGYNEQFF. The DNA of the CDR3 is TGTGCCAGCAGCTTAATGACCGGGAGTGGGTACAATGAGCAGTTCTTC.

The J gene is TRBJ1-2, the V gene TRBV19, with 8 bases matching TRBD1. From germline, CDR1 is LNHDA and CDR2 SQIVND (reference sequence). Trimming at V came to 6 bases and at J to 0 bases, leaving 3 bases not matched to a gene. This CDR3 is 14 amino acids long. The CDR3 DNA reads TGTGCCAGTAGGAGGGACAGGACTAACTATGGCTACACCTTC. Translated, it gives CASRRDRTNYGYTF.

The chain recombines TRBV7-2 with TRBJ2-2; 10 bases agree with TRBD2. The length of the CDR3 is 17 residues. Looked up from germline, CDR1 is SGHTA and CDR2 is FQGNSA. V gave up 1 base and J gave up 5 bases; unmatched junction bases: 7. The CDR3, as DNA: TGTGCCAGCAGCTTAGTTGCTAGCGGGGGTGGGACCGGGGAGCTGTTTTTT. It specifies CASSLVASGGGTGELFF.

The rearrangement uses TRBV9 and TRBJ2-2; TRBD2 aligns across 13 bases. The CDR3 is 16 amino acids. J lost 7 bases, V lost 4 bases, and 7 bases had no gene match. Germline values: CDR1 SGDLS, CDR2 YYNGEE. Here the CDR3 reads CASSLLAGGLGGELFF. As DNA, the CDR3 is TGTGCCAGCAGCCTACTAGCGGGAGGGCTGGGCGGGGAGCTGTTTTTT.

The chain links TRBV28 to TRBJ2-3, with D unclear. Trimming pared 7 bases from V and 4 bases from J, leaving 12 bases between. Germline values: CDR1 MDHEN, CDR2 SYDVKM. This CDR3 has 13 amino acids. The CDR3 sequence: CASKGGVSDTQYF. In DNA, the CDR3 is TGTGCCAGCAAAGGCGGCGTCTCAGATACGCAGTATTTT.

J is TRBJ2-5 and V is TRBV11-2; weak D call: TRBD1 (5 bases). Germline-derived CDR1 and CDR2 are SGHAT and FQNNGV. V lost 5 bases and J 2 bases, leaving 12 bases between the germline ends. This CDR3 spans 14 amino acids. The CDR3 sequence is CASSPTRQQETQYF. CDR3 DNA sequence: TGTGCCAGCAGCCCTACCAGACAGCAAGAGACCCAGTACTTC.